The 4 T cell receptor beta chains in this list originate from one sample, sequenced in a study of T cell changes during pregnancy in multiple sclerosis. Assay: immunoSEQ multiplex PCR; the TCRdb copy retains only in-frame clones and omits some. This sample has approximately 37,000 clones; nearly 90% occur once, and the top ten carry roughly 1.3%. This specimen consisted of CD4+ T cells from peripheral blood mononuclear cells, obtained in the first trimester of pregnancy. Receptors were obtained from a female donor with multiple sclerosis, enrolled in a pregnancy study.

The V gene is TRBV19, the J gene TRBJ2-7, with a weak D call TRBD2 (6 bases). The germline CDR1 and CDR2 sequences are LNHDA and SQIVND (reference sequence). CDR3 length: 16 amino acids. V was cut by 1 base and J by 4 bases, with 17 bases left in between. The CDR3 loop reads CASSIGRDSLIYEQYF. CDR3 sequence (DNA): TGTGCCAGTAGTATAGGAAGGGACTCCCTCATTTACGAGCAGTACTTC.

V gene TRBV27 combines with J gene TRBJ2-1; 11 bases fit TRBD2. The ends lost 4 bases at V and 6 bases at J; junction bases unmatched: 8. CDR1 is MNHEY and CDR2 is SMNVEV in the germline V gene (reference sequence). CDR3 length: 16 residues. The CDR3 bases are TGTGCCAGCAGTTCCCGGACTAGCGGGTTTGGCAATGAGCAGTTCTTC. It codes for CASSSRTSGFGNEQFF.

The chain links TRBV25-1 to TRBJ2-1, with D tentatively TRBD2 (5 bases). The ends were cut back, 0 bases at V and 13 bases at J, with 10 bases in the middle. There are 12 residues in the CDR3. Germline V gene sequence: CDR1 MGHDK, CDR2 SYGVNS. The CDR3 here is CASSEYFPSQFF. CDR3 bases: TGTGCCAGCAGTGAATATTTTCCTAGCCAGTTCTTC. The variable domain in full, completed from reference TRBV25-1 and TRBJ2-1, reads EADIYQTPRYLVIGTGKKITLECSQTMGHDKMYWYQQDPGMELHLIHYSYGVNSTEKGDLSSESTVSRIRTEHFPLTLESARPSHTSQYLCASSEYFPSQFFGPGTRLTVL.

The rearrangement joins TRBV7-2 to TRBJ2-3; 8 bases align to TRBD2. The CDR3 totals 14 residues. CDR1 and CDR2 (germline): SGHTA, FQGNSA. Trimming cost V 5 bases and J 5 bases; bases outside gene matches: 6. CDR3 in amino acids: CASSRGTRGDTQYF. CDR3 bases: TGTGCCAGCAGCCGAGGGACTAGAGGAGATACGCAGTATTTT.